One and the same sample provided the 9 T cell receptor beta chains below, sequenced in a study of T-cell memory formation after mild COVID-19. TCRdb processed the 5' RACE reads anew with MiXCR; each CDR3 protein has one entry. The sample lists 150,000 to 200,000 distinct CDR3 sequences; 30% to 35% were seen once. Sequenced: PBMCs or a T cell subset sorted from them (not recorded which). The origin of the receptors is an adult woman who had mild COVID-19 (a few samples of this study predate the infection). Cell type and time point are not known.

This clonotype was detected a few times. This chain links TRBV4-3 with TRBJ2-3; 14 bases line up with TRBD2. With V trimmed by 4 bases and J by 5 bases, 8 bases remained unmatched. The CDR3 covers 17 residues. CDR1 and CDR2 (germline): LGHNA, YSLEER. For the CDR3, the DNA is TGCGCCAGCAGCCTCAGGGAGGGACTAGCGGGAGTAGATACGCAGTATTTT. It specifies CASSLREGLAGVDTQYF.

This clonotype was detected once. The chain uses TRBV29-1 and TRBJ2-2; TRBD2 is a possible D gene (5 bases). This CDR3 is built from 14 residues. The V end was cut by 6 bases, the J end by 0 bases, with 11 bases between. CDR1 and CDR2 from the germline V gene are SQVTM and ANQGSEA. Here the CDR3 reads CSVGVATNTGELFF. The DNA for the CDR3 is TGCAGCGTCGGGGTAGCGACGAACACCGGGGAGCTGTTTTTT.

The V call is TRBV5-4, the J call TRBJ2-7; D possibly corresponds to TRBD1 (6 bases). Trimming removed 2 bases from V and 5 bases from J, with 8 bases in between. This CDR3 has 12 amino acids. CDR1 and CDR2 (germline): SGHNT, YYREEE (reference sequence). CDR3 bases: TGTGCCAGCAGCTTTGACAGGAACGAGCAGTACTTC. Its translation: CASSFDRNEQYF. Using reference TRBV5-4 and TRBJ2-7 for the parts outside the CDR3, the full variable domain is ETGVTQSPTHLIKTRGQQVTLRCSSQSGHNTVSWYQQALGQGPQFIFQYYREEENGRGNFPPRFSGLQFPNYSSELNVNALELDDSALYLCASSFDRNEQYFGPGTRLTVT.

There are a few counts of this clonotype. The V gene is TRBV24-1, the J gene TRBJ2-3; TRBD2 is a possible D gene (6 bases). V lost 4 bases and J 4 bases, leaving 17 bases between the germline ends. The CDR3 loop spans 16 amino acids. Germline loops: CDR1 KGHDR, CDR2 SFDVKD. This CDR3 is CATSDRSIGEADTQYF. As DNA, the CDR3 is TGTGCCACCAGTGACCGCTCGATAGGGGAGGCAGATACGCAGTATTTT.

This clonotype was counted between two and nine times. One junction end does not reproduce the germline sequence, and a read error may be involved. CDR3: CASSLNWLGPVPNYGYTF. CDR3 nucleotides: TGTGCTAGCAGCTTAAATTGGTTGGGCCCCGTTCCGAACTATGGCTACACCTTC. The gene calls are TRBV7-7 and TRBJ1-2; D remains ambiguous. The CDR3 totals 18 residues. CDR1 and CDR2 from the germline V gene are SSHAT and FNYEAQ (reference sequence).

The CDR3 reads CAREKDTQYF. In DNA, the CDR3 is TGTGCCAGGGAAAAGGATACGCAGTATTTT. The rearrangement uses TRBV2 and TRBJ2-3; D gene uncertain. Trimming cost V 9 bases and J 6 bases, with 7 bases left between them. Per the germline V gene, CDR1 is SNHLY and CDR2 is FYNNEI. The CDR3 contains 10 residues.

This clonotype has a handful of counts. The rearrangement uses TRBV2 and TRBJ1-5; D possibly corresponds to TRBD1 (5 bases). CDR3 length: 13 residues. Germline CDR1 and CDR2: SNHLY and FYNNEI. V gave up 5 bases and J gave up 7 bases, with 12 bases separating them. DNA for the CDR3: TGTGCCAGCAGTTTGGGGGTGGACCAGCCCCAGCATTTT. The encoded protein is CASSLGVDQPQHF.

There are a few counts of this clonotype. The chain employs TRBV7-9 and TRBJ1-1, with D perhaps matching TRBD1 (6 bases). The germline V and J ends were trimmed by 4 bases and 6 bases, with 18 bases remaining between them. Germline values: CDR1 SEHNR, CDR2 FQNEAQ (reference sequence). The CDR3 extends over 15 amino acids. CDR3 nucleotides: TGTGCCAGCAGCTCAGAAAGTCAGGGGACCGCTGAAGCTTTCTTT. Translated: CASSSESQGTAEAFF.

The CDR3: CASSLVSIQQAFF. The DNA of the CDR3 is TGTGCCAGCAGTTTAGTTTCGATACAGCAAGCTTTCTTT. The chain uses TRBV12-3 or TRBV12-4 and TRBJ1-1; D uncertain. V was shortened by 1 base and J by 9 bases, with 12 bases between the two germline ends. This CDR3 region has 13 residues.